A single T cell receptor beta chain is shown here with its context. The antigen this receptor binds is unknown. No much larger clonotype is one base removed from it; base qualities were not supplied. This entry comes from a study of cytomegalovirus exposure and HLA in healthy donors (dated by TCRdb to 2015 to 2018). At the level of the whole study: In an earlier analysis of approximately 640 of the donors, 276 Gb of sequence data and 95 million to 130 million unique TCR beta sequences from about 180 million T cells were reported. An early release covering roughly 640 HLA-typed donors comprised about 320 gigabases of sequencing data and tens of millions of unique TCR sequences. The genetic ancestry cluster associated with self-reported Caucasian donors included about four fifths of the approximately 430 genotyped donors. The study aimed to test whether signatures of past pathogen exposure could be identified by cataloging public T cell receptors. The study used immunosequencing to profile the T cell repertoires of under 700 subjects and linked those repertoires to cytomegalovirus serostatus. A separate validation cohort of 100 to 150 different subjects was used in addition to the approximately 640-subject first cohort. To predict cytomegalovirus infection status, the study brought together high-throughput TCR immunosequencing, statistical association of individual TCRs with disease status, and machine learning. To study patterns of TCR occurrence, a later analysis re-analyzed previously published TCR beta repertoires from 666 donors and added high-resolution HLA genotyping. The later analysis used no new phenotypic data to find candidate immune exposures, relying instead on TCR beta sequences and their occurrence across donors. An earlier analysis of 500 to 650 of the donors applied high-throughput TCR beta sequencing to assess whether each TCR beta V gene segment acted as functional or pseudogenic. Donor age, sex, ethnicity and CMV serostatus were compiled together with the repertoire data. Genome-wide SNP genotypes for about three fifths of the 666 donors were used in a later genetic analysis, which treated that subset as a discovery cohort. All discovery cohort repertoires had been generated on a single sequencing platform. HLA typing included class I and class II loci at four-digit resolution. The number of donors typed differed by locus, with roughly 629-640 for A, B, C, DRB1 and DQB1, roughly 550 for DQA1, 600 to 610 for DPA1, and approximately 470 for DPB1. Roughly five DR-DQ haplotypes were handled as single units for association and clustering because linkage in the cohort was strong. Across some 400 genotyped donors of the cohort, an average of about 250,000 unique TCR beta nucleotide sequences per donor were sequenced, and roughly a sixth of those sequences were non-productive. Findings and caveats that apply to the study as a whole: An association between a missense DCLRE1C variant and V-gene and J-gene trimming of TCR beta chains was found in a later genetic analysis and replicated in an independent cohort. A total of 150 or so TCR beta chains were listed by the study as associated with cytomegalovirus. A further reported finding was that TCR beta sequences accurately predicted the HLA-A and HLA-B alleles for most subjects in the first cohort. Sequencing depth was assumed to be roughly uniform across donors in the presence/absence analyses, though that assumption may not hold. HLA typing was unavailable for some donors at each locus, so association tests used only the typed subset. Several of the top co-occurrence clusters appeared to be linked to parvovirus B19, influenza, CMV and Epstein-Barr virus, according to a later analysis. In a later genetic analysis, fewer N-insertions in productive TCRs were reported among donors in an Asian-associated ancestry cluster than the roughly 700-donor mean. In a later analysis, HLA-associated TCR beta chains were found to be more clonally expanded and to have lower generation probabilities than equally common non-associated chains. Three of the identified cytomegalovirus-associated TCR beta chains were confirmed in vitro to be specific for cytomegalovirus antigens. In a later analysis, most CMV-associated TCR beta chains were found to appear HLA-restricted, with HLA associations seemingly driven largely by CMV exposure. It was suggested by the authors that the approach could potentially be generalized to other disease states and immunological phenotypes. Most TCR sequences were observed very rarely across donors, whereas some public TCRs were present in many individuals. A cluster of highly shared sequence variants was judged likely to be a technical artifact of the sequencing pipeline. A later analysis found that TCR association rates varied across HLA loci, with DRB1 alleles showing the most associated TCRs and HLA-C alleles the fewest. The classifier was reported to diagnose cytomegalovirus status with high specificity and sensitivity in both the original cohort and the validation cohort. In an earlier analysis of around 600 of the donors, most TCR beta V segments were observed in productive rearrangements about 90% or about 30% of the time, broadly matching IMGT annotations. The cohort was sequenced for TCR beta chains only, and without alpha or paired-chain data the features that could be detected were limited. Strong co-occurrence of HLA alleles, especially DR and DQ, made assigning TCR associations to individual alleles difficult. Because counts were too low, about 18 rarely observed V segments, including chromosome 9 orphons, were excluded from the earlier analysis of under 650 of the donors. Correlated functional status among segregating V segments might be attributable to linkage disequilibrium, but an unknown experimental factor could not be ruled out. CMV serostatus was the only immune exposure information available for the cohort. A later analysis associated 15,000 to 20,000 TCR beta sequences with specific HLA alleles at a false discovery rate of 0.05.

The cohort comprised some 700 healthy bone marrow donors. At the time of sampling, all cohort members were nominally healthy, though unrecorded immune exposures were likely present. The donor was CMV seronegative and was included in the group of 352 seronegative cohort members. A peripheral blood sample was provided by each donor, and peripheral blood mononuclear cells were used for TCR beta sequencing. The Qiagen DNeasy Blood Extraction Kit was used to extract genomic DNA from the blood cell samples. The protocol used for the library was the immunoSEQ multiplex PCR assay. The multiplex PCR relied on a mix of 60 forward primers for TCR Vbeta segments and 13 reverse primers for TCR Jbeta segments. A multiplex PCR assay on genomic DNA amplified the CDR3 region of rearranged TCR beta genes. Amplified TCR beta libraries were sequenced as 87-base-pair reads on the Illumina HiSeq System. Per the authors' processing: A later analysis counted 65 million to 90 million unique TCR beta chains across the 666 repertoires, and approximately 11 million of these chains were shared by at least two donors. Raw reads were error-corrected and collapsed into unique sequences by a nearest-neighbor algorithm in which closely related sequences were merged to remove PCR and sequencing errors. CDR3 sequences were aligned to IMGT reference sequences to assign V, D and J gene segments. Each retained sequence needed at least a six-nucleotide match to both a V gene segment and a J gene segment. A rearrangement was called productive if the CDR3 had no stop codons and remained in frame with V and J, and every other rearrangement was called non-productive. Following IMGT convention, CDR3 was defined as the stretch from the second conserved V-encoded cysteine to the conserved J-encoded phenylalanine. In an earlier analysis of more than 550 of the donors, sequences lacking an unambiguous match to a single V gene segment were excluded. In an earlier analysis of 587 of the donors, a V segment was called functional when productive rearrangements were above 56.7%, and segregating when the standard deviation between donors exceeded 5%. A statistical classification framework was built for diagnosing cytomegalovirus status from the catalog of TCR beta chain sequences. In a later analysis, V and J genes were assigned by comparing TCR nucleotide sequences against IMGT/GENE-DB human TR gene sequences. Using the TCRdist pipeline, a later analysis assigned CDR3 sequences along with most-parsimonious VDJ recombination scenarios. In a later analysis, every TCR beta chain was defined by the combination of its CDR3 amino acid sequence and its V-gene family, and reads without a unique V-gene family were dropped. A later analysis removed 500 to 650 highly shared, low-generation-probability nucleotide sequences to deal with suspected cross-contamination and a sequencing artifact. For each public chain, a later analysis derived a clonal expansion index from normalized ranks of inferred template counts within each repertoire. A later analysis computed generation probabilities with a VDJ recombination model fitted to out-of-frame rearrangements, and checked the results against IGoR. A later analysis scored TCR-TCR, TCR-HLA and TCR-CMV co-occurrence with hypergeometric tests, applying a repertoire-size bias correction to TCR pairs. To estimate false discovery rates, a later analysis permuted the HLA or CMV assignments 20 times. In a later analysis, co-occurring TCRs were grouped with DBSCAN, and TCRdist sequence similarity was added when clustering was performed within HLA-allele-positive subsets. Repertoires with fewer than 30,000 or more than 120,000 public chains, plus five repertoires with anomalous nucleotide sharing, were excluded from co-occurrence clustering. Entries here come from immuneACCESS through TCRdb and include only in-frame sequences with V and J called. Some clones fail to appear in such tables; in the studies checked, an unresolved V gene covers under half of the shortfall, and the cause of the remainder is unknown. The V and J calls and clone size come from that table; D and trimming were worked out from the DNA. Within this sample are 85,000 to 120,000 clones, with over 80% of them counted one time only. Just over 2.5% of the sample is held by the ten biggest clonotypes.

What was sequenced was PBMCs. The sequence was obtained from a man in his forties in good health and CMV-seronegative.

The CDR3: CASSLGQSTDTQYF. The DNA sequence is as follows: TGTGCCAGCAGCTTGGGACAGAGCACAGATACGCAGTATTTT. The rearranged segments are TRBV11-3 and TRBJ2-3, with 7 bases aligning to TRBD1. V loses 3 bases at its end and J loses 0 bases; junction bases beyond the gene matches: 0. CDR1 is given as SGHNT and CDR2 as YENEEA, both from the germline V gene. The CDR3 holds 14 amino acids from the cysteine to the phenylalanine. The entry retains the CDR3 DNA only, 42 bases that are in frame from base 1.